This TCR beta chain is drawn from a study of control samples from healthy donors and cancer patients. Produced via immunoSEQ multiplex PCR; TCRdb's table is partial and in-frame only. There are 110,000 to 150,000 clones in the sample; approximately 88% occur only once, and 4.9% lies in the top ten. Per germline, CDR1 MNHEY and CDR2 SVGEGT. CDR3 length: 13 residues. The V gene lost 6 bases and the J gene lost 3 bases, with 11 bases spanning the gap. This chain joins TRBV6-2 or TRBV6-3 and TRBJ1-1; TRBD1 is a possible D gene (5 bases). The sample taken for sequencing was blood. This receptor was obtained from a man younger than 45 in good health. CDR3 in amino acids: CASSLTGHTEAFF. The CDR3 DNA is TGTGCCAGCAGCCTCACGGGGCACACTGAAGCTTTCTTT.